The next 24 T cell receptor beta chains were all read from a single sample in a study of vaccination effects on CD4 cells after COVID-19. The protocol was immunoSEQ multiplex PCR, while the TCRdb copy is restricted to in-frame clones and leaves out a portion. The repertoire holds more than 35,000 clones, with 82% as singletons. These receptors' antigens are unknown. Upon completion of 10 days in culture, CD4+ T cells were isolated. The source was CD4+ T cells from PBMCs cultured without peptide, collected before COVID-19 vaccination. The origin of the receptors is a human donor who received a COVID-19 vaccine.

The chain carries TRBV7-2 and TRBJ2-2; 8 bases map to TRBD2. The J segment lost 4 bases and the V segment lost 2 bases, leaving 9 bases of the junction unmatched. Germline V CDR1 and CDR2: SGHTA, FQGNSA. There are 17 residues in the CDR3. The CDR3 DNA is TGTGCCAGCAGCTTAAGGTCGGGGGGGCTCGGCACCGGGGAGCTGTTTTTT. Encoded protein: CASSLRSGGLGTGELFF.

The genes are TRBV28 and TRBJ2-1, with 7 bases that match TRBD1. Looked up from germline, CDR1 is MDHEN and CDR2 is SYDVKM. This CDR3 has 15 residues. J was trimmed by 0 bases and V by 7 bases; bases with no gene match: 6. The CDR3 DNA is TGTGCCAGCAAATTGGGGGACAGCTCCTACAATGAGCAGTTCTTC. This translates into CASKLGDSSYNEQFF.

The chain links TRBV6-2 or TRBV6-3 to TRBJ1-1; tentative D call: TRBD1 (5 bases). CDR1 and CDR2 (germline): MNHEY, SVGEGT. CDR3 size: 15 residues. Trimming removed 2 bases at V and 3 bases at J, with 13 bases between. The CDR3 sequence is CASSYEGRGYTEAFF. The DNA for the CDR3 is TGTGCCAGCAGTTACGAGGGGCGAGGGTACACTGAAGCTTTCTTT.

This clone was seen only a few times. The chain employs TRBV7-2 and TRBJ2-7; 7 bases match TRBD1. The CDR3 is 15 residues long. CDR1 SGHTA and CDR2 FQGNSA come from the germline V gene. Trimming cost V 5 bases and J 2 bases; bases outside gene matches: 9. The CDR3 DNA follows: TGTGCCAGCAGCCTACAGGGGACGGTAACCTACGAGCAGTACGTC. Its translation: CASSLQGTVTYEQYV.

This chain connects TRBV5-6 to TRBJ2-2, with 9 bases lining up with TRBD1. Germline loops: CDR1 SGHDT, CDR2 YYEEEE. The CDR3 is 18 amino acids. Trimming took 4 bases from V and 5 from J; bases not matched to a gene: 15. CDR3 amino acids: CASSTDDANRGRTGELFF. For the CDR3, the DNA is TGTGCCAGCAGCACCGACGACGCAAACAGGGGGCGTACCGGGGAGCTGTTTTTT. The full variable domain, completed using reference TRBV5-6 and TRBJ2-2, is DAGVTQSPTHLIKTRGQQVTLRCSPKSGHDTVSWYQQALGQGPQFIFQYYEEEERQRGNFPDRFSGHQFPNYSSELNVNALLLGDSALYLCASSTDDANRGRTGELFFGEGSRLTVL.

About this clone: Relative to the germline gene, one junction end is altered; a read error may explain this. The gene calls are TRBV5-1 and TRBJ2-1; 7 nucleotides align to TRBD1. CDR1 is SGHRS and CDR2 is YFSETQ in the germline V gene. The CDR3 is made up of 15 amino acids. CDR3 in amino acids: CASRLDPTGANEQFF. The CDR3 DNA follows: TGCGCCAGCAGGTTGGATCCCACAGGGGCTAATGAGCAGTTCTTC.

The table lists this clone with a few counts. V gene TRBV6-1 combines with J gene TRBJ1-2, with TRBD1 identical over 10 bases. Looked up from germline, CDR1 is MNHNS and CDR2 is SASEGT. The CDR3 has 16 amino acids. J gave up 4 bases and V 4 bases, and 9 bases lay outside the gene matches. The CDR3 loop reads CASSATWTGGAYGYTF. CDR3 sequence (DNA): TGTGCCAGCAGTGCGACCTGGACAGGGGGTGCCTATGGCTACACCTTC.

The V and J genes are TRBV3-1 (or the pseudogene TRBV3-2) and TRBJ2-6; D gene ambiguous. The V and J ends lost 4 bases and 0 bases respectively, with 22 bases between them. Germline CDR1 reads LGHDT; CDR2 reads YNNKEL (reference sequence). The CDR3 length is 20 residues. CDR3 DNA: TGTGCCAGCAGCCCCCAAGGCAGTACGCTTCTCAGCTCTGGGGCCAACGTCCTGACTTTC. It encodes CASSPQGSTLLSSGANVLTF.

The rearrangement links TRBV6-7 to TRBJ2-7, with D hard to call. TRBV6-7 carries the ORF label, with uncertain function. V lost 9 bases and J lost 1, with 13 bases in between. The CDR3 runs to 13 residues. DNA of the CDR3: TGTGCCAGTAAGACCCTGGGATCCTACGAGCAGTACGTC. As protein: CASKTLGSYEQYV.

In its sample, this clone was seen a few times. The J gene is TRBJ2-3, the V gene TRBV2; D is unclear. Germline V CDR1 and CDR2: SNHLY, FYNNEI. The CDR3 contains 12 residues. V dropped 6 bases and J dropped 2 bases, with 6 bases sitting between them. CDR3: CASRGYTDTQYF. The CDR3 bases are TGTGCCAGCAGAGGTTACACAGATACGCAGTATTTT.

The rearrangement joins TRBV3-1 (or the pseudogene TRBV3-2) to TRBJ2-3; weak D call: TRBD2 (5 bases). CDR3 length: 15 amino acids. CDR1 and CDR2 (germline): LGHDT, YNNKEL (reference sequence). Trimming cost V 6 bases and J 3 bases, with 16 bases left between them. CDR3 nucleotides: TGTGCCAGCAGGCAACGGGGTCAGAAAACAGATACGCAGTATTTT. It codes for CASRQRGQKTDTQYF.

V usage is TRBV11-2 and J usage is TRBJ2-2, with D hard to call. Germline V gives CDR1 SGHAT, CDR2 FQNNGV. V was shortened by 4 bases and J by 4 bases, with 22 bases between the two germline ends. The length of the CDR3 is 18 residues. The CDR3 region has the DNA TGTGCCAGCAGCTCTAGAAAAAACGTCGGGTGGGCCACCGGGGAGCTGTTTTTT. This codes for CASSSRKNVGWATGELFF.

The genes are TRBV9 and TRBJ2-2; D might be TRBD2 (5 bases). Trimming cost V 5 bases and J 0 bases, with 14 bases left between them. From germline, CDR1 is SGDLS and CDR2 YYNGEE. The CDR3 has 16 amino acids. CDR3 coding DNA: TGTGCCAGCAGTCCACCGGGGAGCGCGAACACCGGGGAGCTGTTTTTT. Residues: CASSPPGSANTGELFF. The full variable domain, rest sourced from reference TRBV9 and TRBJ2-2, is DSGVTQTPKHLITATGQRVTLRCSPRSGDLSVYWYQQSLDQGLQFLIQYYNGEERAKGNILERFSAQQFPDLHSELNLSSLELGDSALYFCASSPPGSANTGELFFGEGSRLTVL.

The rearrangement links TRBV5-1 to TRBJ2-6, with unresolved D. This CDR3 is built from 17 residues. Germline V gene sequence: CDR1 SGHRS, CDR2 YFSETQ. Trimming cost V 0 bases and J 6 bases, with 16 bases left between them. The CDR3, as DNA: TGCGCCAGCAGCTTGGGGAGAGGCCCTTTTCCGGCCAACGTCCTGACTTTC. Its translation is CASSLGRGPFPANVLTF.

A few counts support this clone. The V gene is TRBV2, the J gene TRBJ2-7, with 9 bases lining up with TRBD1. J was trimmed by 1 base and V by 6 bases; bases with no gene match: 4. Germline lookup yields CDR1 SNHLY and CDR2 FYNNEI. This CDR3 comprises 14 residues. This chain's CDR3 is CASRAGTGSYEQYV. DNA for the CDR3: TGTGCCAGCAGGGCCGGGACAGGGTCCTACGAGCAGTACGTC.

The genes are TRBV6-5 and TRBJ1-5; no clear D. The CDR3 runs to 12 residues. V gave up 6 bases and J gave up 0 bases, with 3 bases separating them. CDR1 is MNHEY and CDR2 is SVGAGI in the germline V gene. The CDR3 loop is CASRNSNQPQHF. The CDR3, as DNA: TGTGCCAGCAGGAATAGCAATCAGCCCCAGCATTTT.

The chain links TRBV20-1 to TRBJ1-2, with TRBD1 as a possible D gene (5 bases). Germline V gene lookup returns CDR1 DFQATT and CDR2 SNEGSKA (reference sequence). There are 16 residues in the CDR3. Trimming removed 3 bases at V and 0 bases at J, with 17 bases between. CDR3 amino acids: CSASGRGDSANYGYTF. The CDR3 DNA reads TGCAGTGCTAGTGGGCGGGGGGATTCAGCTAACTATGGCTACACCTTC.

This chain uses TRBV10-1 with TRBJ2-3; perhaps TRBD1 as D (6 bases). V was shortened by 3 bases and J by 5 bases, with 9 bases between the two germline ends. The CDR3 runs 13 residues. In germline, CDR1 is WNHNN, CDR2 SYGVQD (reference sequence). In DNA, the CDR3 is TGCGCCAGCAGTGACAGGGGAATAGATACGCAGTATTTT. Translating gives CASSDRGIDTQYF.

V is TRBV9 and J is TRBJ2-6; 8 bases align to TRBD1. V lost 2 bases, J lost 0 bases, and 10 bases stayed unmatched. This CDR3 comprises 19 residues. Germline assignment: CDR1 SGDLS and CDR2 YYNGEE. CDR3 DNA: TGTGCCAGCAGCGTGGAGTCGGGGACAGGTGTCTCTGGGGCCAACGTCCTGACTTTC. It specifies CASSVESGTGVSGANVLTF.

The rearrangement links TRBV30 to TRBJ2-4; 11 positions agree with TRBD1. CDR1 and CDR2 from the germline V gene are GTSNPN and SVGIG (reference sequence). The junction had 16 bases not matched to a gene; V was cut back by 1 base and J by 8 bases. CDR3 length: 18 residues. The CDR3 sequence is CAWSALPPGQGATDIQYF. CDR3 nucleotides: TGTGCCTGGAGTGCACTTCCCCCCGGACAGGGGGCAACGGACATTCAGTACTTC.

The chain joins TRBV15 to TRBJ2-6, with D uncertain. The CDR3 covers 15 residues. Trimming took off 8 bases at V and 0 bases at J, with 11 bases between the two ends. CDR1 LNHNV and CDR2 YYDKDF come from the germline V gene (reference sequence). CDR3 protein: CATLPKISGANVLTF. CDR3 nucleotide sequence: TGTGCCACCCTCCCTAAAATCTCTGGGGCCAACGTCCTGACTTTC.

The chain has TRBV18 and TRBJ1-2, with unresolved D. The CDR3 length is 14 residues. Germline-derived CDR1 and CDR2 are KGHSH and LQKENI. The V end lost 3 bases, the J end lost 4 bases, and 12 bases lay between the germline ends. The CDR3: CASSPLTEPYGYTF. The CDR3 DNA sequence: TGTGCCAGCTCACCGCTTACAGAACCCTATGGCTACACCTTC.

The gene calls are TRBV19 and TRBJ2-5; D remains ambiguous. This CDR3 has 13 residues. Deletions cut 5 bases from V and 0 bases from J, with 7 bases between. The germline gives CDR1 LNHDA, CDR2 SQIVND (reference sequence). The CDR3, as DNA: TGTGCCAGTAGTGCGGAGTACCAAGAGACCCAGTACTTC. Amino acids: CASSAEYQETQYF.

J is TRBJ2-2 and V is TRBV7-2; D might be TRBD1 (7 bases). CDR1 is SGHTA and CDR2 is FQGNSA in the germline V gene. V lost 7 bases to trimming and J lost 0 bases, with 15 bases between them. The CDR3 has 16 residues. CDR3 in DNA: TGTGCCAGCACACGAGGGGGGACAGCGAACACCGGGGAGCTGTTTTTT. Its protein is CASTRGGTANTGELFF. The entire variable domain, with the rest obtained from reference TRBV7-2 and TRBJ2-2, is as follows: GAGVSQSPSNKVTEKGKDVELRCDPISGHTALYWYRQSLGQGLEFLIYFQGNSAPDKSGLPSDRFSAERTGGSVSTLTIQRTQQEDSAVYLCASTRGGTANTGELFFGEGSRLTVL.